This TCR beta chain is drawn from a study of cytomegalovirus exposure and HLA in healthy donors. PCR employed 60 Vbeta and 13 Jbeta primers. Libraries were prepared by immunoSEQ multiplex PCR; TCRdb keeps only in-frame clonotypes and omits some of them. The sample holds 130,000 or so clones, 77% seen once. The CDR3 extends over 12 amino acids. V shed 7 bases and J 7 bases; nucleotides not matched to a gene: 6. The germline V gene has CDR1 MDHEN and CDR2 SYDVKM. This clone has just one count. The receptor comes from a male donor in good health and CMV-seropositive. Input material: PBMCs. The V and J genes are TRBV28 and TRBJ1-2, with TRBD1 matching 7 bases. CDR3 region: CASIDRVGGYTF. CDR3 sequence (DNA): TGTGCCAGCATAGACAGGGTTGGTGGCTACACCTTC.